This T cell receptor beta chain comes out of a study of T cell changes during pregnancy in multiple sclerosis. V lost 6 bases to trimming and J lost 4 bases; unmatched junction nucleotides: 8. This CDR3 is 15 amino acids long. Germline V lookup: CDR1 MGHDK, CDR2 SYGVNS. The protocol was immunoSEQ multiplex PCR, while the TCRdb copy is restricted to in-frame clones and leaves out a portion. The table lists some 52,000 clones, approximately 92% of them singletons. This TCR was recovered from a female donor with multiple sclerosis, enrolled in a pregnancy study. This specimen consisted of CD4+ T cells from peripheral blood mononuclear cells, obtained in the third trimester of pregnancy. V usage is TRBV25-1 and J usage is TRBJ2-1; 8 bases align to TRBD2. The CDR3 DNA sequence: TGTGCCAGCAGACCTGAGCGGGGGCAGTACAATGAGCAGTTCTTC. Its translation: CASRPERGQYNEQFF.